This T cell receptor beta chain was sequenced for a study of shared clonotypes between healthy human individuals. Study outcomes and limitations: In several donors, around 5% of naive CD4 clonotypes appeared in common.

V trimming: 6 bases; J trimming: 5 bases; junction bases outside the gene matches: 24. This CDR3 contains 19 residues. CDR1 is MNHEY, CDR2 SMNVEV, per germline (reference sequence). Some clones are missing from TCRdb's copy, which holds only in-frame ones; the method was immunoSEQ multiplex PCR. The sample carries approximately 1.4 million clones, 95% to 99% recorded once. The authors divided CD4+ cells into CD45RA+ naive and CD45RA-negative memory subsets. This clone was seen a single time. Antigen specificity is unknown. The receptor was isolated from a man aged 25 to 40 in good health. Sequences were obtained from naive CD4+ T cells sorted from blood. As for subset: CD45RA+ positively selected. The chain links TRBV27 to TRBJ2-5; 7 bases match TRBD2. The CDR3 DNA reads TGTGCCAGCAGCCCCGTTGGGTTAGCGGGTGGGTATGGGGCGGAGACCCAGTACTTC. It is translated as CASSPVGLAGGYGAETQYF.